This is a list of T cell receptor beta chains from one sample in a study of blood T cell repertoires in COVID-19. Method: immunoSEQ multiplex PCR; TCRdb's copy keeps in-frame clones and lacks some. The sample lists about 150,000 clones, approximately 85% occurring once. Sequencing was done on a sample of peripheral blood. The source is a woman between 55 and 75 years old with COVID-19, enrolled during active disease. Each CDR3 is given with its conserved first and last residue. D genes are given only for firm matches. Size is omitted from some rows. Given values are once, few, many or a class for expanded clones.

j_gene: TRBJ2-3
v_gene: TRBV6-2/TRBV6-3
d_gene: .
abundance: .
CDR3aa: CASSYRQTDTQYF
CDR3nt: TGTGCCAGCAGTTATCGACAGACAGATACGCAGTATTTT

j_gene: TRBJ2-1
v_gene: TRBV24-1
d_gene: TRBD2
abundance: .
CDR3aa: CATSDPTGLAYNEQFF
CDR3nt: TGTGCCACCAGTGATCCAACGGGACTAGCGTACAATGAGCAGTTCTTC

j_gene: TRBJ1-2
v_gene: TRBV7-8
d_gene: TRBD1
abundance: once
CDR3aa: CASSPQTGSLGGYTF
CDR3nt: TGTGCCAGCAGCCCCCAGACAGGGTCCCTGGGTGGCTACACCTTC

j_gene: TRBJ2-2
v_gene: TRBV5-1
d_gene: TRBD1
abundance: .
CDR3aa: CATQGTEESGELFF
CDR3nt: TGCGCCACCCAGGGGACAGAGGAATCCGGGGAGCTGTTTTTT

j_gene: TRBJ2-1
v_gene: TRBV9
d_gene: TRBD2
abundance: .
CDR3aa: CASSVVSGGANEQFF
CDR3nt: TGTGCCAGCAGCGTAGTTAGCGGGGGGGCTAATGAGCAGTTCTTC

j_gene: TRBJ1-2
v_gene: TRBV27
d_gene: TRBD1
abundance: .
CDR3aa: CASSYTRTGDGYGYTF
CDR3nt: TGTGCCAGCAGTTATACTCGGACAGGGGATGGGTATGGCTACACCTTC

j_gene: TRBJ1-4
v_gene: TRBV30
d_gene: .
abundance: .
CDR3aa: CAWKGKVGREKLFF
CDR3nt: TGTGCCTGGAAGGGGAAGGTCGGTCGGGAAAAACTGTTTTTT

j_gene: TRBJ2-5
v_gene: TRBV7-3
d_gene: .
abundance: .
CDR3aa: CASSSYSKTQYF
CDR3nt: TGTGCCAGCAGCTCCTATAGCAAGACCCAGTACTTC

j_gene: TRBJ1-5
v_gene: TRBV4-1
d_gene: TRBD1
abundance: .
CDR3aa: CASSQGDRGDQPQHF
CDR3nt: TGCGCCAGCAGCCAAGGGGACAGGGGAGATCAGCCCCAGCATTTT

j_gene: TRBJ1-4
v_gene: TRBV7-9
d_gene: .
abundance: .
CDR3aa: CASSLGFRGKLFF
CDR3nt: TGTGCCAGCAGCTTAGGGTTCAGGGGAAAACTGTTTTTT

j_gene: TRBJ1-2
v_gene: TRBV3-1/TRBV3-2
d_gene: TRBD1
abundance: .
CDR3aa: CASSQARRDRGLANYGYTF
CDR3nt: TGTGCCAGCAGCCAAGCGCGCCGGGACAGGGGTTTAGCTAACTATGGCTACACCTTC

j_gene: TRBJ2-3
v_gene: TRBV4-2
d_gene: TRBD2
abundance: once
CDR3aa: CASSQDKGTSGFDTQYF
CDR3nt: TGTGCCAGCAGCCAAGATAAAGGGACTAGCGGGTTTGATACGCAGTATTTT

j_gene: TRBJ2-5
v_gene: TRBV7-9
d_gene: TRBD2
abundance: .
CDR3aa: CASSHSRTSGETQYF
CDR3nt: TGTGCCAGCAGCCATAGCCGGACTAGCGGTGAGACCCAGTACTTC

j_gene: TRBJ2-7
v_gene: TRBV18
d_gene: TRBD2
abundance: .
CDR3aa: CASSGGETYEQYF
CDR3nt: TGTGCCAGCTCAGGGGGGGAGACCTACGAGCAGTACTTC

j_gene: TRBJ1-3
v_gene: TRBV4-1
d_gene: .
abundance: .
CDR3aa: CASSPRGITSSGNTIYF
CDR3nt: TGCGCCAGCAGCCCTCGAGGCATCACGAGCTCTGGAAACACCATATATTTT

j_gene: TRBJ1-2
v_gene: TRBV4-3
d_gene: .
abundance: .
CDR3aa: CASSQAGDGYTF
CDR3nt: TGCGCCAGCAGCCAAGCAGGGGATGGCTACACCTTC

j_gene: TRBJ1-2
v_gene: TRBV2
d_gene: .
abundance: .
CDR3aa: CASRGTGTHYGYTF
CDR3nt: TGTGCCAGCCGTGGTACCGGGACACATTATGGCTACACCTTC

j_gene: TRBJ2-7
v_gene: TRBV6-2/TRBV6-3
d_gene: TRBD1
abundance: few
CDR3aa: CASSYWAGGPYEQYF
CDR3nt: TGTGCCAGCAGTTACTGGGCAGGGGGCCCCTACGAGCAGTACTTC

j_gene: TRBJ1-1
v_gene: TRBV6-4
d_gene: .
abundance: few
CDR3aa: CASSLRFGDTEAFF
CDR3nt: TGTGCCAGCAGTTTAAGATTCGGGGACACTGAAGCTTTCTTT

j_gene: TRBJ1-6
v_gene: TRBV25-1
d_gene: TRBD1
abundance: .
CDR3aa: CASLDRENSPLHF
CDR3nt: TGTGCCAGCCTGGACAGGGAGAATTCACCCCTCCACTTT

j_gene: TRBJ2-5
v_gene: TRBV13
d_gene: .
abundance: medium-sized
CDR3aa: CASSPPGWKETQYF
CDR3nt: TGTGCCAGCAGCCCCCCGGGGTGGAAAGAGACCCAGTACTTC

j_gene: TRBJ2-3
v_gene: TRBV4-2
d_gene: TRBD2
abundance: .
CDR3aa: CASEKEGGVTDTQYF
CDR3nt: TGTGCCAGCGAAAAGGAGGGAGGGGTGACAGATACGCAGTATTTT

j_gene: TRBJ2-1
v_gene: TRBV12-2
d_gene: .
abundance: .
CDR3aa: CASRRHLWQVIASGGLYNEQFF
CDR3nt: TGTGCAAGTCGCCGACACCTGTGGCAGGTCATAGCTAGCGGGGGCCTATACAATGAGCAGTTCTTC

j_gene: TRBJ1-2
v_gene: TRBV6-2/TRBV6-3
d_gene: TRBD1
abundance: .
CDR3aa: CASSEGASLYGYTF
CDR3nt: TGTGCCAGCAGCGAGGGGGCGAGCCTCTATGGCTACACCTTC

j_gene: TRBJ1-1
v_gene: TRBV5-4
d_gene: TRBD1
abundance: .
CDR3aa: CASSPRQGTRTEAFF
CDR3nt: TGTGCCAGCAGCCCCAGACAGGGAACGAGAACTGAAGCTTTCTTT

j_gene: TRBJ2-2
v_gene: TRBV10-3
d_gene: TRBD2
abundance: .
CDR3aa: CAISDGEGSGELFF
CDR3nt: TGTGCCATCAGTGACGGGGAGGGGTCCGGGGAGCTGTTTTTT

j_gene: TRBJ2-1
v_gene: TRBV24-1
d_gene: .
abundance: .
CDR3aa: CATTAANEQFF
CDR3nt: TGTGCCACCACAGCGGCGAATGAGCAGTTCTTC

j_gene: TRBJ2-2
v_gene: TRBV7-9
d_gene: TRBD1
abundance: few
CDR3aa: CASSMDRGDGELFF
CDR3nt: TGTGCCAGCAGCATGGACAGGGGTGACGGGGAGCTGTTTTTT

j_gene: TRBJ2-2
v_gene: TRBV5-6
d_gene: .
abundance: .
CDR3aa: CASSLPGDNTGELFF
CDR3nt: TGTGCCAGCAGCTTGCCAGGTGATAACACCGGGGAGCTGTTTTTT

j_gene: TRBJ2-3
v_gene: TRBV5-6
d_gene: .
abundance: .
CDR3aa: CASSLAYPGSPDTQYF
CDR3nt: TGTGCCAGCAGCTTGGCCTATCCGGGTTCCCCAGATACGCAGTATTTT

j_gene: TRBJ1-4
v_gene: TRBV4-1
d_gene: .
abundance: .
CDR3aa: CASSQVPSVNEKLFF
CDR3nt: TGCGCCAGCAGCCAAGTCCCGTCAGTTAATGAAAAACTGTTTTTT

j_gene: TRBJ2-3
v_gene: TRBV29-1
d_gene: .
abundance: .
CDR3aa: CSGVHLAPPDTQYF
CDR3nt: TGCAGCGGCGTACACCTAGCGCCCCCCGATACGCAGTATTTT

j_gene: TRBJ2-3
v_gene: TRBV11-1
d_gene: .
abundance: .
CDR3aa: CASRLRTQGTDTQYF
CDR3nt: TGTGCCAGCAGACTCCGCACCCAGGGAACAGATACGCAGTATTTT

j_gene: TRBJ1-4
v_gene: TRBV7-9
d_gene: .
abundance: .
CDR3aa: CASSSRFAATNEKLFF
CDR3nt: TGTGCCAGCAGCTCCAGGTTCGCTGCAACTAATGAAAAACTGTTTTTT

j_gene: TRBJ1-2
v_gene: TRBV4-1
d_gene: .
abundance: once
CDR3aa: CASSQGEVTNYGYTF
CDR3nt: TGCGCCAGCAGCCAAGGGGAGGTAACGAACTATGGCTACACCTTC

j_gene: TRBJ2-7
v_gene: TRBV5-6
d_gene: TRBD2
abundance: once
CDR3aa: CASSWGLAGDEQYF
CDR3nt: TGTGCCAGCAGCTGGGGACTAGCGGGGGACGAGCAGTACTTC

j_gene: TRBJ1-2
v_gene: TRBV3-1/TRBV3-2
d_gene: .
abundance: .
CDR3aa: CASSQDRLGYYGYTF
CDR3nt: TGTGCCAGCAGCCAAGATCGTCTAGGATACTATGGCTACACCTTC

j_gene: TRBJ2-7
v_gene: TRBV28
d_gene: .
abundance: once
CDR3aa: CATGGAGLSSYEQYF
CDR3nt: TGTGCCACAGGTGGTGCGGGACTTAGCTCCTACGAGCAGTACTTC

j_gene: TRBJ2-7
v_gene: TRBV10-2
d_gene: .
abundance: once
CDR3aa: CASNDLGQLYEQYF
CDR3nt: TGCGCCAGTAACGATTTAGGACAGCTCTACGAGCAGTACTTC

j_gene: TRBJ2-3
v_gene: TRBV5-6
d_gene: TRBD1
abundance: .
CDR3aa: CASSLDRGDTQYF
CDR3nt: TGTGCCAGCAGCTTGGACAGGGGAGATACGCAGTATTTT

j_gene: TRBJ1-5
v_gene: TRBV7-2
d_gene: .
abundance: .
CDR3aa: CASSLVGASNQPQHF
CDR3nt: TGTGCCAGCAGCTTAGTAGGAGCGAGCAATCAGCCCCAGCATTTT

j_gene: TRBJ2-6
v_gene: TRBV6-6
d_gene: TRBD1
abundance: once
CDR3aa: CASSPGQGYSGANVLTF
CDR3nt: TGTGCCAGCAGTCCGGGACAGGGGTACTCTGGGGCCAACGTCCTGACTTTC

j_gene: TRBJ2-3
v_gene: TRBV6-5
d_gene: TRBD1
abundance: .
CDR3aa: CASSLTGISTDTQYF
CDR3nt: TGTGCCAGCAGCTTGACAGGGATTAGCACAGATACGCAGTATTTT

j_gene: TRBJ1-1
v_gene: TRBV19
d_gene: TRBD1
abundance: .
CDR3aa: CASSSTGVTEAFF
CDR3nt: TGTGCCAGTAGTTCCACAGGGGTTACTGAAGCTTTCTTT

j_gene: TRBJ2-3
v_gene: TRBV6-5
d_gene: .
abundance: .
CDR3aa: CASSPQQGRTDTQYF
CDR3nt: TGTGCCAGCAGTCCCCAGCAGGGGCGGACAGATACGCAGTATTTT

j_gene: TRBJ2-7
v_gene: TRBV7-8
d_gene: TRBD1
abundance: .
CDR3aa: CASSPNRGLRYEQYF
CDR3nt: TGTGCCAGCAGTCCCAACAGGGGGCTCAGGTACGAGCAGTACTTC

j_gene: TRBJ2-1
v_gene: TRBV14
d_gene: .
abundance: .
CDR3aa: CASSQDPQRRPFNEQFF
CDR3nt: TGTGCCAGCAGCCAAGATCCCCAGCGGAGGCCTTTCAATGAGCAGTTCTTC

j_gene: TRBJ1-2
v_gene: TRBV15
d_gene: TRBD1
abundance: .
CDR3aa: CATSENRDRSLYILRGYGYTF
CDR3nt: TGTGCCACCAGCGAAAACCGGGACAGGTCCCTATATATACTCAGGGGCTATGGCTACACCTTC

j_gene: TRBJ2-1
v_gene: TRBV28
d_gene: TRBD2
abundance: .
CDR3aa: CASSLRRGGRDEQFF
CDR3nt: TGTGCCAGCAGTTTACGTCGGGGGGGCCGCGATGAGCAGTTCTTC

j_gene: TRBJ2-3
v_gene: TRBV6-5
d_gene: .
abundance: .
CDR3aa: CASKEGRGGAYTQYF
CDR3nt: TGTGCCAGCAAGGAGGGGCGAGGGGGGGCCTATACGCAGTATTTT

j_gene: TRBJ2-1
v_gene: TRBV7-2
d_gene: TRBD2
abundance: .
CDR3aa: CASSLVGRVAGGHAEQFF
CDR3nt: TGTGCCAGCAGCTTAGTCGGGAGGGTAGCGGGGGGGCATGCTGAGCAGTTCTTC

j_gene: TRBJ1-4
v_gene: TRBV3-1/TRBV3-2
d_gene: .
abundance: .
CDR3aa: CASSQWEGGRGEKLFF
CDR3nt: TGTGCCAGCAGCCAATGGGAAGGGGGACGGGGTGAAAAACTGTTTTTT